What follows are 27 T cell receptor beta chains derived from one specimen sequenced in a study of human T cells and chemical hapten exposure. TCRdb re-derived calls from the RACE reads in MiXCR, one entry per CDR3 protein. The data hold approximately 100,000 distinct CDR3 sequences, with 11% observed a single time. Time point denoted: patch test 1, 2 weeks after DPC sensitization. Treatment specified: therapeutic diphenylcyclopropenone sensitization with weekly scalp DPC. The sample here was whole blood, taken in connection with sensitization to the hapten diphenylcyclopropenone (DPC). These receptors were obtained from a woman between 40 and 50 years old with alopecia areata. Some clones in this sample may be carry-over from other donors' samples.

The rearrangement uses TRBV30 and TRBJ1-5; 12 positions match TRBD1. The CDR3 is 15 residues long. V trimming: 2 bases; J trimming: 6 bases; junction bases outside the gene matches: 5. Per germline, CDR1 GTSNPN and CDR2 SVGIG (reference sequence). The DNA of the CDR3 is TGTGCCTGGAGTATGGGACAGGGGGCCGGTCAGCCCCAGCATTTT. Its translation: CAWSMGQGAGQPQHF.

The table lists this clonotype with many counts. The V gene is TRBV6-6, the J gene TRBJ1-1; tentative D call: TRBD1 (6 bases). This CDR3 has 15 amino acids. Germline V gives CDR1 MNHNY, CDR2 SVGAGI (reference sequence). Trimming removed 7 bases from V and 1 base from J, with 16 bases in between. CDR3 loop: CASTHHDRPNTEAFF. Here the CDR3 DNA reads TGTGCCAGCACCCATCATGACAGGCCGAACACTGAAGCTTTCTTT.

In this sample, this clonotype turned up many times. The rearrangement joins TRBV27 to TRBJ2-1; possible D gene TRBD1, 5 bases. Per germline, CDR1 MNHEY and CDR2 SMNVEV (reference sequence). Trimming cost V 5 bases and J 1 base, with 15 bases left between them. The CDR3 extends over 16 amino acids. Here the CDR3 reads CASSGRLGASYNEQFF. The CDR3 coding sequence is TGTGCCAGCAGTGGGCGGCTAGGGGCGTCCTACAATGAGCAGTTCTTC.

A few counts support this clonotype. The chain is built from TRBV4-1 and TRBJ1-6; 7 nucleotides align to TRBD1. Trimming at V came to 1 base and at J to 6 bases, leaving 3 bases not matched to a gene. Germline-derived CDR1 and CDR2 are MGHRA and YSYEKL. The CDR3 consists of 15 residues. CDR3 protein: CASSQGQGLNSPLHF. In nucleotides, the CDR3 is TGCGCCAGCAGCCAAGGACAGGGTCTTAATTCACCCCTCCACTTT.

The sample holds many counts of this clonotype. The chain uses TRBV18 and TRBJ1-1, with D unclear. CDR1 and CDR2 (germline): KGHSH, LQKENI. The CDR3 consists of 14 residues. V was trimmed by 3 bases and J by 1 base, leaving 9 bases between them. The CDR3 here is CASSPQVGNTEAFF. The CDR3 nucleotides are TGTGCCAGCTCACCCCAGGTCGGGAACACTGAAGCTTTCTTT.

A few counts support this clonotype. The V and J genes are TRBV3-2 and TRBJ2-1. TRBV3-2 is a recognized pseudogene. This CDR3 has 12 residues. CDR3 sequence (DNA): TGTGCCAGCAGCCACCTATACAATGAGCAGTTCTTC. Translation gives CASSHLYNEQFF.

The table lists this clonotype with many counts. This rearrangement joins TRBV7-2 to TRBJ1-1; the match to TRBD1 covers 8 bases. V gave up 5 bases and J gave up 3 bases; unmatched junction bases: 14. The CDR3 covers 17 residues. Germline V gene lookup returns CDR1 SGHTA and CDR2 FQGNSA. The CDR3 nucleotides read TGTGCCAGCAGCCCCGGGACAGGAAAACCGTTGGACACTGAAGCTTTCTTT. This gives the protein CASSPGTGKPLDTEAFF.

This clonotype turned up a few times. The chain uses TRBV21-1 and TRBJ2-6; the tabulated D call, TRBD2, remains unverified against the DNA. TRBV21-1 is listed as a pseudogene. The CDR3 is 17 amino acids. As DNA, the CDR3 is TGTGCCAGCACAATCAGCGGGAGGTTTTGTGGGGCCAACGTCCTGACTTTC. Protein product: CASTISGRFCGANVLTF.

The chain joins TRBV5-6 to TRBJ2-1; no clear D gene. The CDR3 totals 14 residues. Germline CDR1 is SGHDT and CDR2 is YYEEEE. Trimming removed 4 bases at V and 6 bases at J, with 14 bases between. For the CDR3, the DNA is TGTGCCAGCAGCCCCCCGGCTATAGTCAATGAGCAGTTCTTC. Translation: CASSPPAIVNEQFF.

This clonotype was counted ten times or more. The CDR3 DNA follows: TGTGCCGGGGGAGGACGGGAGACCCAGTACTTC. Residues: CAGGGRETQYF. The chain combines TRBV7-9 with TRBJ2-5; possibly TRBD2 for D (6 bases). With 11 bases removed from V and 5 bases from J, the gap between germline ends came to 12 bases. This CDR3 is 11 amino acids long. CDR1 is SEHNR, CDR2 FQNEAQ, per germline (reference sequence). The complete variable domain, with remaining parts taken from reference TRBV7-9 and TRBJ2-5, reads DTGVSQNPRHKITKRGQNVTFRCDPISEHNRLYWYRQTLGQGPEFLTYFQNEAQLEKSRLLSDRFSAERPKGSFSTLEIQRTEQGDSAMYLCAGGGRETQYFGPGTRLLVL.

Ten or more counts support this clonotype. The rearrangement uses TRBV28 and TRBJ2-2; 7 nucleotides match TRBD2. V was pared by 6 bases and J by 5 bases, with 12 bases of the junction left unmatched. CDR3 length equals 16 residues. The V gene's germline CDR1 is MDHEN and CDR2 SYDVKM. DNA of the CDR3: TGTGCCAGCAGATCGGGGGGAGGGCCCGAAACCGGGGAGCTGTTTTTT. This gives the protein CASRSGGGPETGELFF.

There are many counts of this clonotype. CDR3 region: CASSQGAGKRAYEQYF. The CDR3 coding sequence is TGTGCCAGCAGCCAAGGAGCGGGAAAAAGAGCCTACGAGCAGTACTTC. This sequence joins TRBV3-1 and TRBJ2-7; 7 bases fit TRBD2. CDR1 LGHDT and CDR2 YNNKEL come from the germline V gene (reference sequence). The CDR3 has 16 amino acids. The V segment lost 1 base and the J segment 2 bases; nucleotides outside the gene matches: 8.

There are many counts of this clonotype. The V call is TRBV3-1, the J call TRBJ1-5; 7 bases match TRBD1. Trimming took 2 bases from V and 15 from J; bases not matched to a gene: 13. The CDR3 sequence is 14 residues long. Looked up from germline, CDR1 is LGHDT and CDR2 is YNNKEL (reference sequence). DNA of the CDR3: TGTGCCAGCAGCCAAACCCGCCGAGGGGGCCATCGGCATTTT. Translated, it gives CASSQTRRGGHRHF.

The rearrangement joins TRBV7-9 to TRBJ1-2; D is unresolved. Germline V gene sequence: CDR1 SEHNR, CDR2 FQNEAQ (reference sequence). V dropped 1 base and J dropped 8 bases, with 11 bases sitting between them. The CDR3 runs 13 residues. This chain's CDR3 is CASSLGPNPGYTF. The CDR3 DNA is TGTGCCAGCAGCTTAGGACCCAATCCCGGCTACACCTTC.

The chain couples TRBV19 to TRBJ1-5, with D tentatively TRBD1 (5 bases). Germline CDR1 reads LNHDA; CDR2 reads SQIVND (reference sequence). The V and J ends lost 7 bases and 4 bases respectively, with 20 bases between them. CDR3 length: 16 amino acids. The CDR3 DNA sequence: TGTGCCAGTATAACAACTTCAGGGCAAGGAAATCAGCCCCAGCATTTT. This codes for CASITTSGQGNQPQHF.

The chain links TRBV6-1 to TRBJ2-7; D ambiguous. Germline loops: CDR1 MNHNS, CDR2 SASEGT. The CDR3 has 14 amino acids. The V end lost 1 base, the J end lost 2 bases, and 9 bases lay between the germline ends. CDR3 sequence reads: CASSEGTATYEQYF. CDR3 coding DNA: TGTGCCAGCAGTGAAGGGACGGCAACCTACGAGCAGTACTTC.

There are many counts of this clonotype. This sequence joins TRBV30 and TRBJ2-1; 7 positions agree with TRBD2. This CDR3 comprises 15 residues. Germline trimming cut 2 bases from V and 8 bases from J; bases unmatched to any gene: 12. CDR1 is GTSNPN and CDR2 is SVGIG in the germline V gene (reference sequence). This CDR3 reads CAWSLLAARGDEQFF. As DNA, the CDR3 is TGTGCCTGGAGTCTCCTAGCGGCCAGAGGCGATGAGCAGTTCTTC.

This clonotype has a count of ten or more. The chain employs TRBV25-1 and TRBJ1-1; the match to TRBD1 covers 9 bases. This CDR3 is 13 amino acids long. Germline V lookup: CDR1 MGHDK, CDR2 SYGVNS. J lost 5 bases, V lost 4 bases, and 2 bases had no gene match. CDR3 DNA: TGTGCCAGCAGTGGACAGGGGGGGACTGAAGCTTTCTTT. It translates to CASSGQGGTEAFF.

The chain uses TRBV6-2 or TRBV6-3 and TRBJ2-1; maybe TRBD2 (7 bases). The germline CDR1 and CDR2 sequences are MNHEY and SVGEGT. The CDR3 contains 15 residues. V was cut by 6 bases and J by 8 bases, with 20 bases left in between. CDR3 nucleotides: TGTGCCAGCAGCCTGGGGGGGGCGCGACCCTATGAGCAGTTCTTC. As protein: CASSLGGARPYEQFF.

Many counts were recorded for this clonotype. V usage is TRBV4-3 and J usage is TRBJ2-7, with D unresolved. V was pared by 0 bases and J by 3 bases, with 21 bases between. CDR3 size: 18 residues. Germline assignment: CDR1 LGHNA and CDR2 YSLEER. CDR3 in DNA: TGCGCCAGCAGCCAAGAGCACTCGATGGCTCCCTATTACTACGAGCAGTACTTC. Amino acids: CASSQEHSMAPYYYEQYF.

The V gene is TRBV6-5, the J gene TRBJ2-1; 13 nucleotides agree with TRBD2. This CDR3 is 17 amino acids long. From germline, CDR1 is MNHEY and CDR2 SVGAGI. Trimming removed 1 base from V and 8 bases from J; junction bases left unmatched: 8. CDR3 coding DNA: TGTGCCAGCAGTTACTGGGGCGGGACTAGCGGGACACATGAGCAGTTCTTC. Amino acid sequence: CASSYWGGTSGTHEQFF.

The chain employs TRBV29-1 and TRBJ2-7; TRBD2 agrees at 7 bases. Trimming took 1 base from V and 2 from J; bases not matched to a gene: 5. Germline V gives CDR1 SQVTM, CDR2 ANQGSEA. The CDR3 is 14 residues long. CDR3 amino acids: CSVEVPGRTYEQYF. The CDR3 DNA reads TGCAGCGTTGAAGTCCCCGGGAGGACCTACGAGCAGTACTTC.

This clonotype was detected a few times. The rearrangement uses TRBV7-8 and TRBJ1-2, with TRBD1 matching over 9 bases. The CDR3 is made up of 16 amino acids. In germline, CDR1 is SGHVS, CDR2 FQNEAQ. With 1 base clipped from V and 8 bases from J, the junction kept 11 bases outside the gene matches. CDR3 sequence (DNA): TGTGCCAGCAGCTTAGATACGTCCGGGACAGGGATAGGCTACACCTTC. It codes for CASSLDTSGTGIGYTF.

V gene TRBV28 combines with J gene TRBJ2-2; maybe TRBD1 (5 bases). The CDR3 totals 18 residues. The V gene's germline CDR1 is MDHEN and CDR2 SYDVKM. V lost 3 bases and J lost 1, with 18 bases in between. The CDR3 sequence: CASSFVGLRAKNTGELFF. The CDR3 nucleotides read TGTGCCAGCAGTTTCGTGGGGCTTAGAGCTAAGAACACCGGGGAGCTGTTTTTT. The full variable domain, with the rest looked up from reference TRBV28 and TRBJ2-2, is DVKVTQSSRYLVKRTGEKVFLECVQDMDHENMFWYRQDPGLGLRLIYFSYDVKMKEKGDIPEGYSVSREKKERFSLILESASTNQTSMYLCASSFVGLRAKNTGELFFGEGSRLTVL.

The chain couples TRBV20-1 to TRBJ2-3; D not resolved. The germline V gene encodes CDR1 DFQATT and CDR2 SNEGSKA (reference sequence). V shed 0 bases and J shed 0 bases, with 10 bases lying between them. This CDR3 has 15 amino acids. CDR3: CSARDLRASTDTQYF. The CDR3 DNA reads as TGCAGTGCTAGAGATTTACGGGCTAGCACAGATACGCAGTATTTT.

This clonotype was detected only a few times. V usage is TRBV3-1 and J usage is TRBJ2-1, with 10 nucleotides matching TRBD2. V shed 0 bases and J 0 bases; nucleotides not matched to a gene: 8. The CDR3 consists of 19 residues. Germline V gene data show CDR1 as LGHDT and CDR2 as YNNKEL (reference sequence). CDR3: CASSQEFASGGASYNEQFF. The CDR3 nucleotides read TGTGCCAGCAGCCAAGAATTTGCTAGCGGGGGAGCCTCCTACAATGAGCAGTTCTTC.

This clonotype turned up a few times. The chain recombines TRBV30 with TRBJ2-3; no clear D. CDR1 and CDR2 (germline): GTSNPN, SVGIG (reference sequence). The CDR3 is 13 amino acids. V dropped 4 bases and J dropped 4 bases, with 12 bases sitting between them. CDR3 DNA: TGTGCCTGGACGGCTAGTAAGGCAGATACGCAGTATTTT. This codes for CAWTASKADTQYF. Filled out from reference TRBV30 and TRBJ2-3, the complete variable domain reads SQTIHQWPATLVQPVGSPLSLECTVEGTSNPNLYWYRQAAGRGLQLLFYSVGIGQISSEVPQNLSASRPQDRQFILSSKKLLLSDSGFYLCAWTASKADTQYFGPGTRLTVL.